This entry describes one T cell receptor beta chain. This entry comes from a study of blood T cell repertoires in COVID-19. On the study more broadly: T cells, B-cell-depleted T cells, or PBMCs supplied cDNA or gDNA.

The germline CDR1 and CDR2 sequences are SGHRS and YFSETQ. The CDR3 loop spans 15 amino acids. V was cut by 1 base and J by 5 bases, with 13 bases left in between. The Seattle patients joined while their infection was active and were tracked longitudinally afterward. Methods used by the authors: From reference gene primer amplification, estimates of nucleated cell counts were derived. Produced via immunoSEQ multiplex PCR; TCRdb's table is partial and in-frame only. V and J calls plus clone size are reproduced from that table; the DNA served to infer D and trimming. Counted here are 20,000 to 30,000 clones, roughly four fifths occurring once; the ten biggest clones make up 2% to 2.5%.

The V call is TRBV5-1, the J call TRBJ2-1; D uncertain. The sequence was collected from a woman aged 70-85 years with COVID-19, enrolled during active disease. Sequenced input: peripheral blood. The CDR3 sequence: CASSLSGFPDNEQFF. In nucleotides, the CDR3 is TGCGCCAGCAGCTTGTCAGGATTCCCCGACAATGAGCAGTTCTTC. Together with reference TRBV5-1 and TRBJ2-1, the CDR3 gives the full variable domain: KAGVTQTPRYLIKTRGQQVTLSCSPISGHRSVSWYQQTPGQGLQFLFEYFSETQRNKGNFPGRFSGRQFSNSRSEMNVSTLELGDSALYLCASSLSGFPDNEQFFGPGTRLTVL.